One and the same sample provided the 4 T cell receptor beta chains below, sequenced in a study of blood T cell repertoires in COVID-19. Assay used: immunoSEQ multiplex PCR; TCRdb lists only in-frame clones, some missing. The profile shows some 270,000 clones, about 86% of them singletons. Sample: peripheral blood. The source is a person in their 70s with COVID-19, enrolled during active disease.

V gene TRBV19 combines with J gene TRBJ1-3, with TRBD1 identical over 7 bases. The length of the CDR3 is 14 residues. Germline V CDR1 and CDR2: LNHDA, SQIVND (reference sequence). The junction had 4 bases not matched to a gene; V was cut back by 4 bases and J by 4 bases. The CDR3 DNA reads TGTGCCAGTAGTACCGGGACAGCAGGAAACACCATATATTTT. It encodes CASSTGTAGNTIYF. Complete variable domain (other parts from reference TRBV19 and TRBJ1-3): DGGITQSPKYLFRKEGQNVTLSCEQNLNHDAMYWYRQDPGQGLRLIYYSQIVNDFQKGDIAEGYSVSREKKESFPLTVTSAQKNPTAFYLCASSTGTAGNTIYFGEGSWLTVV.

The rearrangement links TRBV6-2 or TRBV6-3 to TRBJ1-6; the D is unclear. The CDR3 extends over 18 amino acids. Germline CDR1 is MNHEY and CDR2 is SVGEGT. V was clipped by 0 bases and J by 0 bases, with 12 bases between them. The CDR3 here is CASSYSIGGSSYNSPLHF. DNA of the CDR3: TGTGCCAGCAGTTACTCGATCGGAGGAAGCTCCTATAATTCACCCCTCCACTTT.

Only one count was recorded for this clone. J is TRBJ1-3 and V is TRBV16; 8 bases are a match to TRBD1. Germline CDR1 reads KGHSY; CDR2 reads FQNENV. Unmatched junction bases numbered 6, after V lost 4 bases and J lost 4 bases. This CDR3 spans 15 amino acids. This chain's CDR3 is CASSPRTGSGNTIYF. The DNA of the CDR3 is TGTGCCAGCAGCCCTAGGACAGGGTCCGGAAACACCATATATTTT.

The rearrangement joins TRBV19 to TRBJ2-3; 9 nucleotides agree with TRBD2. The V and J ends lost 6 bases and 4 bases, in that order; junction bases with no gene match: 5. The CDR3 is made up of 14 amino acids. CDR1 and CDR2 from the germline V gene are LNHDA and SQIVND (reference sequence). As DNA, the CDR3 is TGTGCCAGTAGGTATAGCGGGAGCGCAGATACGCAGTATTTT. This translates into CASRYSGSADTQYF.